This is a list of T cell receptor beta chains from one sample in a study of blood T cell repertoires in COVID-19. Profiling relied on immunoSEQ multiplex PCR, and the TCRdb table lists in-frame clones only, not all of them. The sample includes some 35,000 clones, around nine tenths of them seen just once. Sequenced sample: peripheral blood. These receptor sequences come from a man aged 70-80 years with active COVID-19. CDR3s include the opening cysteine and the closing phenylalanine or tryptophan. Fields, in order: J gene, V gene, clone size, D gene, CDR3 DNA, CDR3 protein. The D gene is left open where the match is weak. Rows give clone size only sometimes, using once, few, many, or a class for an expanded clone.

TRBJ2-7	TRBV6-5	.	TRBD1	TGTGCCAGCAGTTGGACAGGGTGGTACGAGCAGTACTTC	CASSWTGWYEQYF
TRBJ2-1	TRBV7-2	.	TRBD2	TGTGCCAGCAGATTAGCAGGGCTAGCGGGTTACAATGAGCAGTTCTTC	CASRLAGLAGYNEQFF
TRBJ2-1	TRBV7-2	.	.	TGTGCCAGCAGCCCCTTCCTTAGCGGATTTTCCTACAATGAGCAGTTCTTC	CASSPFLSGFSYNEQFF
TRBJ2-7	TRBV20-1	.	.	TGCAGTGCTAGTACGTCCTACTCCTACGAGCAGTACTTC	CSASTSYSYEQYF
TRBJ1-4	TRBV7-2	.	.	TGTGCCAGCAGCTTAGGATACAGGGCTAATGAAAAACTGTTTTTT	CASSLGYRANEKLFF
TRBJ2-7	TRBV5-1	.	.	TGCGCCAGCAGCCGCAGTCTCGGGAACTACGAGCAGTACTTC	CASSRSLGNYEQYF
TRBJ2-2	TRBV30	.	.	TGTGCCTGGAGTGTATCGGTAGCGGCGAACACCGGGGAGCTGTTTTTT	CAWSVSVAANTGELFF
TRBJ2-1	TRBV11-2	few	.	TGTGCCAGCAGCTTCCCAGGGGGGCAACGTGAGCAGTTCTTC	CASSFPGGQREQFF
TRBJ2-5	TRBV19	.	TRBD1	TGTGCCAGTAGTAAACCCGACAGGGGGAGCCAAGAGACCCAGTACTTC	CASSKPDRGSQETQYF
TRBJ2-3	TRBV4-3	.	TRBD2	TGCGCCAGCAGCCCGGGGGGGCGAAACACAGATACGCAGTATTTT	CASSPGGRNTDTQYF
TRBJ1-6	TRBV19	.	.	TGTGCCAGTACGGGGGGACTGAGGGGTTCACCCCTCCACTTT	CASTGGLRGSPLHF
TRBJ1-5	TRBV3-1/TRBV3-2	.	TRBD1	TGTGCCAGCAGCCAAGAGGGGACAGAAGATCAGCCCCAGCATTTT	CASSQEGTEDQPQHF
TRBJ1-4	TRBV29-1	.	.	TGCAGCGTTGAGCAGGACGGGGATGAAAAACTGTTTTTT	CSVEQDGDEKLFF
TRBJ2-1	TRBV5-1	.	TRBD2	TGCGCCAGCAGCTCGACGACCAGCGGGGGGGCGCGGGAGCAGTTCTTC	CASSSTTSGGAREQFF
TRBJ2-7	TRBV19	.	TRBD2	TGTGCCAGTAGTAGGGGGACTAGCGGGAGCGAGCAGTACTTC	CASSRGTSGSEQYF
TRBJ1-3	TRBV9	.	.	TGTGCCAGCAGCGTAGGCAGTCTCTCTGGAAACACCATATATTTT	CASSVGSLSGNTIYF
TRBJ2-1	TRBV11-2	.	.	TGTGCCAGCCTCCCAGTCCGGCCCTTGCGGGAGCAGTTCTTC	CASLPVRPLREQFF
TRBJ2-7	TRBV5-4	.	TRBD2	TGTGCCAGCAGCTTATCTAGCGGGGGCTCCTACGAGCAGTACTTC	CASSLSSGGSYEQYF
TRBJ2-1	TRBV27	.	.	TGTGCCAGCAGAATCCTTCTAGGATCCTACAATGAGCAGTTCTTC	CASRILLGSYNEQFF
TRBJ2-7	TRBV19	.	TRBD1	TGTGCCAGTAGTATGGGGACAGGGGCCGATCACGAGCAGTACTTC	CASSMGTGADHEQYF